These T cell receptor beta chains were read from a single sample in a study of pediatric ulcerative colitis. The repertoire was sequenced with immunoSEQ multiplex PCR; TCRdb's copy has only in-frame clones and lacks some. This sample has approximately 60,000 clones, with approximately 87% found just once. Sequenced: blood. The receptors derive from a boy aged 10-17 years with severe ulcerative colitis. Each CDR3 is given with its conserved first and last residue. A D gene is named only where the DNA matches it firmly. Some rows have no size entry. The others give once, few or many, or a class for an expanded clone.

clone_size j_call v_call d_call cdr3_aa cdr3_nt
few TRBJ2-3 TRBV5-1 TRBD2 CASSLELAGTGTDTQYF TGCGCCAGCAGCTTGGAGTTAGCGGGAACGGGAACAGATACGCAGTATTTT
NA TRBJ2-1 TRBV7-8 TRBD2 CASAGGGYNEQFF TGTGCCAGCGCGGGAGGGGGCTACAATGAGCAGTTCTTC
NA TRBJ2-7 TRBV7-9 NA CASSLAGRFSYEQYF TGTGCCAGCAGCTTAGCCGGGCGCTTCTCCTACGAGCAGTACTTC
few TRBJ2-2 TRBV7-3 TRBD2 CASSNTSGRAKELFF TGTGCCAGCAGCAACACTAGCGGGAGGGCCAAGGAGCTGTTTTTT
NA TRBJ1-2 TRBV5-6 NA CASSLIRRNSNYGYTF TGTGCCAGCAGCTTAATACGACGGAATTCTAACTATGGCTACACCTTC
NA TRBJ1-5 TRBV23-1 NA CASSQPPSQTETFNSNQPQHF TGCGCCAGCAGTCAGCCCCCTTCGCAGACAGAAACCTTTAATAGCAATCAGCCCCAGCATTTT
few TRBJ1-5 TRBV7-9 NA CARGHSNQPQHF TGTGCCCGGGGCCATAGCAATCAGCCCCAGCATTTT
NA TRBJ2-7 TRBV28 NA CASSFSGTYEQYF TGTGCCAGCAGTTTCAGCGGAACCTACGAGCAGTACTTC
NA TRBJ2-7 TRBV7-2 NA CASSLKSSPWQYF TGTGCCAGCAGCTTAAAGTCGTCGCCGTGGCAGTACTTC
NA TRBJ2-7 TRBV10-3 TRBD1 CAIRRGLTGDRYEQYF TGTGCCATTCGAAGGGGCTTGACAGGGGACCGCTACGAGCAGTACTTC
few TRBJ1-1 TRBV5-4 NA CASSLGQYTEAFF TGTGCCAGCAGCTTGGGACAGTACACTGAAGCTTTCTTT
NA TRBJ1-1 TRBV19 NA CASTNDGGAFF TGTGCCAGTACCAATGACGGGGGTGCTTTCTTT
NA TRBJ2-2 TRBV5-1 NA CASSLRTVNTGELFF TGCGCCAGCAGCTTGCGGACGGTGAACACCGGGGAGCTGTTTTTT
once TRBJ2-5 TRBV10-3 NA CAISEGGSTQYF TGTGCCATCAGTGAGGGTGGGTCGACCCAGTACTTC
NA TRBJ2-5 TRBV5-1 NA CASSLARKEETQYF TGCGCCAGCAGCTTGGCCAGAAAGGAAGAGACCCAGTACTTC
NA TRBJ2-1 TRBV7-2 NA CASSFHNEQFF TGTGCCAGCAGCTTCCACAATGAGCAGTTCTTC
once TRBJ1-3 TRBV5-6 TRBD1 CASSSTYSGTAVSGNTIYF TGTGCCAGCAGCTCAACATATTCCGGGACAGCAGTCTCTGGAAACACCATATATTTT
NA TRBJ2-2 TRBV11-3 NA CASSSRPPELFF TGTGCCAGCAGCTCTCGCCCCCCGGAGCTGTTTTTT
NA TRBJ2-7 TRBV11-2 NA CASSLDYPYEQYF TGTGCCAGCAGCTTAGATTACCCCTACGAGCAGTACTTC
NA TRBJ1-1 TRBV6-1 NA CASSEAENTEAFF TGTGCCAGCAGTGAAGCAGAGAACACTGAAGCTTTCTTT
NA TRBJ2-1 TRBV5-4 TRBD2 CASSLDLAGVVNEQFF TGTGCCAGCAGCTTGGATCTAGCGGGAGTGGTCAATGAGCAGTTCTTC
NA TRBJ2-2 TRBV6-6 TRBD1 CASSSGLGGASGELFF TGTGCCAGCAGTTCAGGGCTAGGGGGCGCATCCGGGGAGCTGTTTTTT
few TRBJ2-2 TRBV15 NA CATNRGWTGELFF TGTGCCACCAACCGGGGTTGGACCGGGGAGCTGTTTTTT
NA TRBJ2-5 TRBV29-1 NA CSGGRQGGETQYF TGCAGCGGCGGACGACAGGGAGGGGAGACCCAGTACTTC
few TRBJ2-7 TRBV25-1 NA CASSVGYEQYF TGTGCCAGCAGTGTTGGGTACGAGCAGTACTTC
NA TRBJ1-3 TRBV5-6 NA CASSLYFGDGNTIYF TGTGCCAGCAGCTTGTATTTTGGGGATGGAAACACCATATATTTT
NA TRBJ2-1 TRBV27 NA CASSLTSHEQFF TGTGCCAGCAGTCTGACTAGTCATGAGCAGTTCTTC
NA TRBJ2-7 TRBV6-5 TRBD2 CASSYGGRDGWYEQYF TGTGCCAGCAGTTACGGCGGGAGGGACGGTTGGTACGAGCAGTACTTC